The 8 T cell receptor beta chains reported below all come from one sample, sequenced in a study of cytomegalovirus exposure and HLA in healthy donors. Amplification used 60 Vbeta primers and 13 Jbeta primers. The table came from immunoSEQ multiplex PCR; TCRdb's copy has only in-frame clones and leaves some out. With approximately 180,000 clones in the sample, the ten largest clones hold 6.5%. The material sequenced was PBMCs. These receptors all stem from a man aged 25 to 40 in good health and CMV-seronegative.

The rearrangement joins TRBV5-4 to TRBJ2-7; 7 bases agree with TRBD2. The CDR3 is 17 amino acids. Per the germline V gene, CDR1 is SGHNT and CDR2 is YYREEE (reference sequence). J gave up 0 bases and V 4 bases, and 13 bases lay outside the gene matches. This CDR3 is CASSPRGSGIHSYEQYF. In DNA, the CDR3 is TGTGCCAGCAGCCCCCGTGGGAGCGGGATTCACTCCTACGAGCAGTACTTC.

The gene calls are TRBV11-2 and TRBJ2-3; 12 bases are shared with TRBD2. Germline CDR1 is SGHAT and CDR2 is FQNNGV. This CDR3 has 16 residues. The J segment lost 2 bases and the V segment lost 1 base, leaving 1 base of the junction unmatched. DNA for the CDR3: TGTGCCAGCAGCTTAGGACTAGCGGGAGCCACAGATACGCAGTATTTT. It specifies CASSLGLAGATDTQYF.

The chain joins TRBV7-3 to TRBJ2-3, with 8 bases that match TRBD1. The CDR3 loop spans 13 amino acids. V dropped 8 bases and J dropped 2; count of bases not matched to a gene: 3. The V gene's germline CDR1 is SGHTA and CDR2 FQGTGA. CDR3 loop: CASGTGTTDTQYF. The CDR3 nucleotides read TGTGCCAGCGGGACAGGAACCACAGATACGCAGTATTTT.

This rearrangement joins TRBV27 to TRBJ1-2; 8 nucleotides line up with TRBD1. The J segment lost 2 bases and the V segment lost 3 bases, leaving 11 bases of the junction unmatched. This CDR3 is 17 amino acids long. Germline V CDR1 and CDR2: MNHEY, SMNVEV (reference sequence). CDR3: CASSLAPGGNQNYGYTF. In DNA form, the CDR3 reads TGTGCCAGCAGTTTGGCCCCAGGGGGCAATCAGAACTATGGCTACACCTTC.

This chain uses TRBV9 with TRBJ1-4; tentative D call: TRBD1 (5 bases). The CDR3 loop spans 14 amino acids. V was pared by 2 bases and J by 8 bases, with 13 bases between. Germline V gene data show CDR1 as SGDLS and CDR2 as YYNGEE. CDR3 DNA sequence: TGTGCCAGCAGCGTTCGCCAGGGAGGGGAAAAACTGTTTTTT. It yields the protein CASSVRQGGEKLFF.

The V call is TRBV6-6, the J call TRBJ2-1, with 10 bases aligning to TRBD2. Germline CDR1 and CDR2: MNHNY and SVGAGI (reference sequence). V was clipped by 6 bases and J by 5 bases; unmatched bases: 10. The length of the CDR3 is 16 residues. CDR3 sequence (DNA): TGTGCCAGCAGAAACCTAGCGGGAGAAAGGGACAATGAGCAGTTCTTC. This sequence encodes CASRNLAGERDNEQFF.

The chain uses TRBV7-9 and TRBJ2-5; 7 bases are a match to TRBD1. V lost 5 bases and J lost 2; bases outside the gene matches: 8. Germline CDR1 and CDR2: SEHNR and FQNEAQ (reference sequence). The CDR3 is 15 amino acids. Written as DNA, the CDR3 is TGTGCCAGCAGCCTACTGGGGACAGAACAAGAGACCCAGTACTTC. Residues: CASSLLGTEQETQYF.

The V gene is TRBV4-1, the J gene TRBJ2-3; 10 nucleotides agree with TRBD2. This CDR3 has 17 amino acids. Germline V gene data show CDR1 as MGHRA and CDR2 as YSYEKL. V lost 4 bases, J lost 0 bases, and 7 bases stayed unmatched. The CDR3 DNA follows: TGCGCCAGCAGCCCAATCCGGACTAGCGGCAGCACAGATACGCAGTATTTT. Translating gives CASSPIRTSGSTDTQYF.